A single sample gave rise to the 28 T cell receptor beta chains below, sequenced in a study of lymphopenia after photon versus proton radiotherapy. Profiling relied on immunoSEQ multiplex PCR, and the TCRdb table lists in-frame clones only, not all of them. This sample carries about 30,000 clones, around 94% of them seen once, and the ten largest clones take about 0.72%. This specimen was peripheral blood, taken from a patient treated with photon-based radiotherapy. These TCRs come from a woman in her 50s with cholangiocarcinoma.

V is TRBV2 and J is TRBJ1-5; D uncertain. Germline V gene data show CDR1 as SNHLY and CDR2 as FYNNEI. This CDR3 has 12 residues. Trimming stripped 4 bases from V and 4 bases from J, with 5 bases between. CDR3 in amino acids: CASSGQNQPQHF. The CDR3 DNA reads TGTGCCAGCAGTGGGCAGAATCAGCCCCAGCATTTT.

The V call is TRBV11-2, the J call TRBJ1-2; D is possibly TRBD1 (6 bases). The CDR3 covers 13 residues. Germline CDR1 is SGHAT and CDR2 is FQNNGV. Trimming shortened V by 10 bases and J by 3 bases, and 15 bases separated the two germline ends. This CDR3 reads CATTAPGDYGYTF. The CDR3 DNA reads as TGTGCCACCACCGCCCCAGGGGACTATGGCTACACCTTC.

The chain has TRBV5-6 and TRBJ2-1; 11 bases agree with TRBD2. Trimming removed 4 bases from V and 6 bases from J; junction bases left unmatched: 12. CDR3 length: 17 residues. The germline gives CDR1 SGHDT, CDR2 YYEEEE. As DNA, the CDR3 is TGTGCCAGCAGCCCCCCTCCGGCTAGCGGGGGGTTCAATGAGCAGTTCTTC. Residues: CASSPPPASGGFNEQFF.

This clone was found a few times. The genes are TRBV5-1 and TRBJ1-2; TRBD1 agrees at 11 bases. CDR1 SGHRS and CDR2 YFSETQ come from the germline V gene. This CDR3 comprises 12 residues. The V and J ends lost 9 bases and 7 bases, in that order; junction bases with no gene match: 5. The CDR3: CATPGTGGGYTF. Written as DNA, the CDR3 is TGCGCCACCCCGGGGACAGGGGGTGGCTACACCTTC. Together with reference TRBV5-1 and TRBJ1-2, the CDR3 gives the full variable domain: KAGVTQTPRYLIKTRGQQVTLSCSPISGHRSVSWYQQTPGQGLQFLFEYFSETQRNKGNFPGRFSGRQFSNSRSEMNVSTLELGDSALYLCATPGTGGGYTFGSGTRLTVV.

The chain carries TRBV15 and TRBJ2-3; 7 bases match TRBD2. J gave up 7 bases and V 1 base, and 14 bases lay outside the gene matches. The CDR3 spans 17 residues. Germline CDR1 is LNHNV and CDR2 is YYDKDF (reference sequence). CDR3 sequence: CATSRGGDYTPENTQYF. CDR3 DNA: TGTGCCACCAGCAGAGGAGGGGACTACACCCCTGAGAATACGCAGTATTTT.

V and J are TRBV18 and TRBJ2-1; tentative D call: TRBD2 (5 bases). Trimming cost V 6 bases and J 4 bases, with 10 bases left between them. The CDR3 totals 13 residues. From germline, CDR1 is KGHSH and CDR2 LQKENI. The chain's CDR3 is CASSPPGYNEQFF. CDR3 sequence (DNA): TGTGCCAGCTCGCCTCCGGGGTACAATGAGCAGTTCTTC.

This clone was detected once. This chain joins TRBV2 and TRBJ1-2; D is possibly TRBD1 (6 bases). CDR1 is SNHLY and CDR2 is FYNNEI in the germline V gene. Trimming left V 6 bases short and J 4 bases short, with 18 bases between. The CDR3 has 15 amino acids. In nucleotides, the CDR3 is TGTGCCAGCAGCCCCAACTCGGACAGAGTCTATGGCTACACCTTC. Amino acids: CASSPNSDRVYGYTF.

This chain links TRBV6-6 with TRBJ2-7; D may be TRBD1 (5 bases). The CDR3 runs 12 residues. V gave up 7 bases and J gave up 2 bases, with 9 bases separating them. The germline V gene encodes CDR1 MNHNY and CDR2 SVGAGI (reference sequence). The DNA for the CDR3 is TGTGCCAGCACAGGGCAGCCCTACGAGCAGTACTTC. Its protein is CASTGQPYEQYF.

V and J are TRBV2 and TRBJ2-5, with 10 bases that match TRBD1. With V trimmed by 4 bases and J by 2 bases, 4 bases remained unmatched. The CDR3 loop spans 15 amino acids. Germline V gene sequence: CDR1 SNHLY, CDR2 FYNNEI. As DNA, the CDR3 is TGTGCCAGCAGTGGACAGGGGGCCCCTCAAGAGACCCAGTACTTC. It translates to CASSGQGAPQETQYF. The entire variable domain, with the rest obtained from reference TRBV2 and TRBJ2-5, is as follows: EPEVTQTPSHQVTQMGQEVILRCVPISNHLYFYWYRQILGQKVEFLVSFYNNEISEKSEIFDDQFSVERPDGSNFTLKIRSTKLEDSAMYFCASSGQGAPQETQYFGPGTRLLVL.

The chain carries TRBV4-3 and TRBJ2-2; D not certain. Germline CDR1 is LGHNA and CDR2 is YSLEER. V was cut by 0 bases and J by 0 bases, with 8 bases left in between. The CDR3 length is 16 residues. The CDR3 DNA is TGCGCCAGCAGCCAAGATCGAGTGGCGAACACCGGGGAGCTGTTTTTT. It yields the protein CASSQDRVANTGELFF.

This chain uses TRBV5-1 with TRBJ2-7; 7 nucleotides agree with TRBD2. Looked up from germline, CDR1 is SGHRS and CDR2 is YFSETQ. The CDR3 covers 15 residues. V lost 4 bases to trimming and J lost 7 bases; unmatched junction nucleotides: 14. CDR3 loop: CASSGEGLPEKEQYF. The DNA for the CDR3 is TGCGCCAGCAGCGGGGAGGGACTCCCTGAGAAGGAGCAGTACTTC.

This CDR3 is CASSRGPSYEQYF. In DNA form, the CDR3 reads TGTGCCAGCAGCCGGGGGCCCTCCTACGAGCAGTACTTC. V usage is TRBV9 and J usage is TRBJ2-7; D is perhaps TRBD1 or TRBD2 (6 bases each). Trimming removed 4 bases from V and 0 bases from J, with 8 bases in between. The CDR3 consists of 13 residues. CDR1 and CDR2 (germline): SGDLS, YYNGEE.

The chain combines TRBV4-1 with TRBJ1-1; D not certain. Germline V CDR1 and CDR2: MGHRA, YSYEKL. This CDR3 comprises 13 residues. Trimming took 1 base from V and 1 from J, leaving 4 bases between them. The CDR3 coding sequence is TGCGCCAGCAGCCAAGGTCCGAACACTGAAGCTTTCTTT. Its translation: CASSQGPNTEAFF.

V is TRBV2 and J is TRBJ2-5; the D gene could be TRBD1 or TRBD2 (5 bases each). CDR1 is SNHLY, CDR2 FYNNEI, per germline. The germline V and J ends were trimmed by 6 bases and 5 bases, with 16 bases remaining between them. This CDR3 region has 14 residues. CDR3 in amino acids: CASRPGTSRETQYF. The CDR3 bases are TGTGCCAGCAGGCCCGGGACCTCTCGGGAGACCCAGTACTTC.

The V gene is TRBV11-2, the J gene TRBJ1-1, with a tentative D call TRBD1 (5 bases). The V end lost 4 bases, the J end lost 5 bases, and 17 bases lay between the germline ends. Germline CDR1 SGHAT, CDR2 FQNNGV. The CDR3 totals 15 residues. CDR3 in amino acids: CASSSPVRGVTEAFF. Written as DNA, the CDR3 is TGTGCCAGCAGCTCCCCCGTTCGGGGGGTAACTGAAGCTTTCTTT.

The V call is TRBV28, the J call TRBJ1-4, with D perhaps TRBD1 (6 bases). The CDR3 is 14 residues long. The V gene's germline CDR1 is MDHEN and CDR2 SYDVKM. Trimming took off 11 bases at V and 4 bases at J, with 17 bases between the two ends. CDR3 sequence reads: CACHGGSVNEKLFF. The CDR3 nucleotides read TGTGCCTGCCACGGGGGCAGCGTTAATGAAAAACTGTTTTTT.

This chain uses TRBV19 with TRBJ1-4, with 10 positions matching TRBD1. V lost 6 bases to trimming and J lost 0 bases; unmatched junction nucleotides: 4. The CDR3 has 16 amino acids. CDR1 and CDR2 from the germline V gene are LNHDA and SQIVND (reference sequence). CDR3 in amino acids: CASSRQGASTNEKLFF. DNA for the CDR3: TGTGCCAGTAGCCGACAGGGGGCATCAACTAATGAAAAACTGTTTTTT.

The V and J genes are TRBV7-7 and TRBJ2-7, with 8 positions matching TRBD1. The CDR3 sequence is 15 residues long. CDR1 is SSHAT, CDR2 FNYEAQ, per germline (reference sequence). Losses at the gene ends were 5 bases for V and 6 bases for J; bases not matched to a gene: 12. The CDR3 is CASSLTGGIGSEQYF. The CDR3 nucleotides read TGTGCCAGCAGCCTCACAGGGGGGATCGGATCCGAGCAGTACTTC.

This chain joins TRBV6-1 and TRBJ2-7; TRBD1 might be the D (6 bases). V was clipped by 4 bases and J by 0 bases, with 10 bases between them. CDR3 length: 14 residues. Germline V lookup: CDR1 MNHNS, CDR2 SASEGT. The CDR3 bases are TGTGCCAGCAGTGTGGGGACACTCTCCTACGAGCAGTACTTC. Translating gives CASSVGTLSYEQYF.

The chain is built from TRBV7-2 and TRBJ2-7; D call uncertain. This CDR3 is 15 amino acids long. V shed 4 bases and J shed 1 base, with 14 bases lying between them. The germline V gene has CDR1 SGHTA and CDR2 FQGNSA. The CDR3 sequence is CASSSSDGPSYEQYF. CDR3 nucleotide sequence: TGTGCCAGCAGCTCCTCGGACGGCCCTTCCTACGAGCAGTACTTC.

The CDR3: CASREVSPYNYGYTF. DNA of the CDR3: TGTGCCAGCAGAGAGGTTTCACCATATAACTATGGCTACACCTTC. The rearrangement joins TRBV2 to TRBJ1-2, with D uncertain. V gave up 6 bases and J gave up 1 base, with 15 bases separating them. The germline gives CDR1 SNHLY, CDR2 FYNNEI. The CDR3 runs to 15 residues.

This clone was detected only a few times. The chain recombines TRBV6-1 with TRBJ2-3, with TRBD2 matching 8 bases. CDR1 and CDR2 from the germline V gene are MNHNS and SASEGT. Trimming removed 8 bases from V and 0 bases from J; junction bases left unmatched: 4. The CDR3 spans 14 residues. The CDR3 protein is CASSSGGSTDTQYF. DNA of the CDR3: TGTGCCAGCTCGAGCGGGGGAAGCACAGATACGCAGTATTTT.

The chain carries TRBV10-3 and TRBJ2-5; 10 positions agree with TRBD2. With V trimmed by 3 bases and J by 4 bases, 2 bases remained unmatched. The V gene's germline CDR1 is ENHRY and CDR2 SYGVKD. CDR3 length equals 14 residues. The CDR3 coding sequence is TGTGCCATCAGTGACGGGACTAGCGTAGAGACCCAGTACTTC. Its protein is CAISDGTSVETQYF.

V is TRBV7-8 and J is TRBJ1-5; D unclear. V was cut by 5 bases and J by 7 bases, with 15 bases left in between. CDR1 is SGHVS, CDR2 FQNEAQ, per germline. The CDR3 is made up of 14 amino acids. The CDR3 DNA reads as TGTGCCAGCAGCCCACAAGGGCGTTGGCAGCCCCAGCATTTT. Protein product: CASSPQGRWQPQHF.

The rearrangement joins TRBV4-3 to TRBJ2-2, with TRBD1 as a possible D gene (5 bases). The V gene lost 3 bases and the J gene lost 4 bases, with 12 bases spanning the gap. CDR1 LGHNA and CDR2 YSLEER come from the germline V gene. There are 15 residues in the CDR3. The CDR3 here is CASSHTPQGTGELFF. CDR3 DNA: TGCGCCAGCAGCCACACCCCCCAGGGCACCGGGGAGCTGTTTTTT.

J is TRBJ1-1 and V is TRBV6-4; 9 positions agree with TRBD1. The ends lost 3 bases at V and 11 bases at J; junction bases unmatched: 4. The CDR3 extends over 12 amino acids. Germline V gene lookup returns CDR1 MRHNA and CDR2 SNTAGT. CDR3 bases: TGTGCCAGCAGTGAGGGACAGGGTGTGGCTTTCTTT. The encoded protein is CASSEGQGVAFF.

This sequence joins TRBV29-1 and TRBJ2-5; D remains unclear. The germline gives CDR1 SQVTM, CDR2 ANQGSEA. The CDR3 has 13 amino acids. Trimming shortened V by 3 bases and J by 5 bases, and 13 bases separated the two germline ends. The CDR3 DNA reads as TGCAGCGTTGAGGGTCAGATGAAGGAGACCCAGTACTTC. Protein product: CSVEGQMKETQYF.

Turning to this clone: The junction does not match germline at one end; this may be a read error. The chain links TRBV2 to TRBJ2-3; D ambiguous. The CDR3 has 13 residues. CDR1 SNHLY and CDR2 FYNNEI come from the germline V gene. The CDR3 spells CASSEGRFRYAVF. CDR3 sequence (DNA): TGTGCCAGCAGTGAAGGAAGGTTCAGATACGCAGTATTT.